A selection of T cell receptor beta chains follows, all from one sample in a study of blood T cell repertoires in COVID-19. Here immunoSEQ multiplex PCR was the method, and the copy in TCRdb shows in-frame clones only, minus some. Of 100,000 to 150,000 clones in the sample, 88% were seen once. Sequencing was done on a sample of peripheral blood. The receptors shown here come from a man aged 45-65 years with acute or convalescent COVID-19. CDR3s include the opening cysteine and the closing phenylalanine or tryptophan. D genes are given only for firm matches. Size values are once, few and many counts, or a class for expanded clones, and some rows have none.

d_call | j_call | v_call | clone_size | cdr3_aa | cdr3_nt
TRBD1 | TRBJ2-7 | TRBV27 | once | CASSFSRPGQTYEQYF | TGTGCCAGCAGTTTCTCCCGTCCGGGACAGACCTACGAGCAGTACTTC
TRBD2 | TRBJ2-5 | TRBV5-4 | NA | CASSLGSGREYETQYF | TGTGCCAGCAGCTTGGGGAGCGGGAGGGAGTATGAGACCCAGTACTTC
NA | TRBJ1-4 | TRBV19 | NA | CASSIVQAEKLFF | TGTGCCAGTAGTATAGTGCAGGCGGAAAAACTGTTTTTT
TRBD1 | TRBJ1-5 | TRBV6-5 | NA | CASMRGQLNQPQHF | TGTGCCAGCATGAGGGGACAGCTAAATCAGCCCCAGCATTTT
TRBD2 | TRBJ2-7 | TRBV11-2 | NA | CASSASGRFDEQYF | TGTGCCAGCAGCGCTAGCGGGAGGTTTGACGAGCAGTACTTC
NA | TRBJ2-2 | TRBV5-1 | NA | CASSSDNVGELFF | TGCGCCAGCAGCTCGGACAATGTCGGGGAGCTGTTTTTT
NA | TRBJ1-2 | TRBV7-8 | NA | CASSWAGNYGYTF | TGTGCCAGCAGCTGGGCAGGGAACTATGGCTACACCTTC
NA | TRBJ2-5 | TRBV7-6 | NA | CASSLSVRDGETQYF | TGTGCCAGCAGCTTATCGGTCAGGGATGGAGAGACCCAGTACTTC
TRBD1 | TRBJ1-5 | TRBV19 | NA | CASSTWSGQGPQPQHF | TGTGCCAGTAGTACCTGGTCGGGACAGGGTCCCCAGCCCCAGCATTTT
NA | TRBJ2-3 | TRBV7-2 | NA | CASSLIGGSTDTQYF | TGTGCCAGCAGCTTAATCGGGGGTTCTACAGATACGCAGTATTTT
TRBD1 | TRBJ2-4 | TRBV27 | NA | CASSAGGSENIQYF | TGTGCCAGCAGTGCAGGGGGCTCAGAAAACATTCAGTACTTC
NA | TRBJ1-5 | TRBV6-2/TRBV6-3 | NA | CASSYSGGKFSNQPQHF | TGTGCCAGCAGTTACTCGGGAGGGAAATTTAGCAATCAGCCCCAGCATTTT
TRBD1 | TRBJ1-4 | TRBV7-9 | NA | CASSSTPGQGFGNEKLFF | TGTGCCAGCAGCTCAACACCGGGACAGGGGTTTGGTAATGAAAAACTGTTTTTT
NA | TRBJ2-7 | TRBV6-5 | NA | CASNRYYEQYF | TGTGCCAGCAACAGATATTACGAGCAGTACTTC
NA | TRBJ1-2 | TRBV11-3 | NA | CASSLDRGGYTF | TGTGCCAGCAGCTTAGACAGAGGTGGCTACACCTTC
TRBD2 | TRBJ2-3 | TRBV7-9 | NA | CASSVAGVPDTQYF | TGTGCCAGCAGCGTGGCGGGAGTCCCCGATACGCAGTATTTT
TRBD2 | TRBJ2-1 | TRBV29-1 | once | CSGRLAGYNEQFF | TGCAGCGGTAGACTAGCGGGCTACAATGAGCAGTTCTTC
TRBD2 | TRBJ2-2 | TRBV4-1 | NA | CASSQESGVNTGELFF | TGCGCCAGCAGCCAAGAAAGCGGGGTGAACACCGGGGAGCTGTTTTTT
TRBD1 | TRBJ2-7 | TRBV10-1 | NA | CASSESPSRTGSSYEQYF | TGCGCCAGCAGTGAGTCCCCGTCCCGGACAGGGTCCTCCTACGAGCAGTACTTC
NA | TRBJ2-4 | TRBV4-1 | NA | CASSPLRVGSDIQYF | TGCGCCAGCAGCCCCCTGAGAGTTGGGAGTGACATTCAGTACTTC
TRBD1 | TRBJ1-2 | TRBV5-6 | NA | CASSPDRGNGYTF | TGTGCCAGCAGCCCGGACAGGGGGAATGGCTACACCTTC
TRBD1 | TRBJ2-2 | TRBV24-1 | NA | CATSDGGQGGNTGELFF | TGTGCCACCAGTGATGGGGGACAGGGAGGAAACACCGGGGAGCTGTTTTTT
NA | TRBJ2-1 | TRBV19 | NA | CASSGGRGNEQFF | TGTGCCAGTAGTGGAGGCAGGGGCAATGAGCAGTTCTTC
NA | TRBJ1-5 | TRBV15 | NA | CATSREGREQPQHF | TGTGCCACCAGCAGAGAGGGGAGGGAACAGCCCCAGCATTTT
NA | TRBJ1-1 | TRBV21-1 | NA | CASSYLTLTGNTEAFF | TGTGCCAGCAGCTACCTAACCCTTACAGGGAACACTGAAGCTTTCTTT
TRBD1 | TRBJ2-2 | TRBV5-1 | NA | CASRLTGGGTGELFF | TGCGCCAGCAGACTGACAGGGGGCGGCACCGGGGAGCTGTTTTTT
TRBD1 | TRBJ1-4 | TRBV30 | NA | CAWSLGGQENEKLFF | TGTGCCTGGAGTCTAGGTGGACAGGAAAATGAAAAACTGTTTTTT
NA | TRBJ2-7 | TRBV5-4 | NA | CASSSGGEFEQYF | TGTGCCAGCAGCTCCGGAGGGGAATTCGAGCAGTACTTC
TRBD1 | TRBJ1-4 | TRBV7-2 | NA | CASSLQTGRNEKLFF | TGTGCCAGCAGCTTACAGACAGGGAGGAATGAAAAACTGTTTTTT
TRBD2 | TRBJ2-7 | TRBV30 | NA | CAWNLAGGVEQYF | TGTGCCTGGAACCTAGCGGGAGGCGTGGAGCAGTACTTC